One T cell receptor beta chain is described in this entry. This CDR3 has 14 residues. Germline CDR1 is SGHDT and CDR2 is YYEEEE. Trimming took 4 bases from V and 5 from J, leaving 15 bases between them. An input of about 0.5 to 1 ug of RNA was subjected to reverse transcription using random hexamers. Coverage of TCR beta CDR3 amplification by immunoSEQ multiplex PCR extended to 54 Vbeta and 13 Jbeta. TCRdb re-called the immunoSEQ multiplex PCR reads with MiXCR, one entry per CDR3 protein. This sample yields about 200,000 distinct CDR3 sequences, of which just under 95% are seen a single time; around 0.082% belongs to the top ten. The data originate from a study of CD8 T cells in Susac syndrome. TEMRA cells were enriched by FACS, while CD8+ and CD4+ T cells were obtained through a negative isolation that was performed magnetically.

The receptor was isolated from a human donor with multiple sclerosis. Sequencing was done on a sample of CD4+ T cells from PBMCs. The rearrangement uses TRBV5-6 and TRBJ2-5, with D unclear. CDR3 DNA sequence: TGTGCCAGCAGCAAGAATCCGGTTATGGAGACCCAGTACTTC. Translated: CASSKNPVMETQYF.